Included here is one TCR beta chain sequence, with context. Trimming pared 5 bases from V and 7 bases from J, leaving 17 bases between. CDR3 length: 15 residues. Germline V gene lookup returns CDR1 KGHSH and CDR2 LQKENI. The assay was immunoSEQ multiplex PCR, and TCRdb's table has in-frame clones only and misses some. The data show 300,000 to 400,000 clones, with around 89% seen just once and over 0.9% held by the top ten. These data are taken from a study of blood T cell repertoires in COVID-19. Study context: COVID-19 samples from acute and convalescent phases originated in the United States, Italy and Spain.

Those who participated ranged in age from 18 to 89 years and resided in about two dozen US areas. Donors were grouped by their self-reported clinical history. Sequences were obtained from PBMCs or T cells enriched from blood (not recorded which). The receptor's source is a woman in her twenties or thirties with acute COVID-19. V gene TRBV18 combines with J gene TRBJ1-4, with D perhaps matching TRBD1 (6 bases). Written as DNA, the CDR3 is TGTGCCAGCTCAGCCTCAGGGGCAGTGGGTGAAAAACTGTTTTTT. Translating it yields CASSASGAVGEKLFF.